This T cell receptor beta chain is from a study of identical twins. The CDR3 is made up of 13 amino acids. CDR1 DFQATT and CDR2 SNEGSKA come from the germline V gene (reference sequence). A universal primer site was added by template switching, and unique molecular identifiers were carried by the cDNA. TCRdb independently ran MiXCR on the 5' RACE reads; one entry per CDR3 protein. The data contain some 1,700,000 distinct CDR3 sequences, less than 40% of them singletons. On this clonotype itself: A junction end diverges from the germline sequence, so it may reflect a read error.

This chain links TRBV20-1 with TRBJ1-2; a weak D match, TRBD1 (5 bases). The TCR comes from a newborn girl in good health. The sequenced sample consisted of cord blood. Here the CDR3 reads CSTSPGIYYGYTF. The CDR3 bases are TGCAGTACTAGTCCAGGGATCTACTATGGCTACACCTTC.